What follows is one T cell receptor beta chain and its context. Source study methods: By means of reference gene primer amplification, nucleated cell counts were estimated. Using immunoSEQ multiplex PCR, the repertoire was profiled, and TCRdb retains in-frame clones only, with some absent. V, J and clone size reflect that table, while D and trimming were determined from the DNA. This table has approximately 290,000 clones, 90% to 95% appearing once. These data come from a study of blood T cell repertoires in COVID-19. Study in general: PBMCs, B-cell-depleted T cells, or T cells were the source of the cDNA or gDNA that made up the material.

This CDR3 comprises 16 residues. Germline V CDR1 and CDR2: MNHEY, SVGAGI. V lost 0 bases and J lost 6, with 16 bases in between. The Seattle site enrolled patients during active infection and followed them longitudinally. The source is a woman aged 25-40 years with COVID-19, enrolled during active disease. Sequencing input: peripheral blood. This chain connects TRBV6-5 to TRBJ2-3; D may be TRBD1 (6 bases). The CDR3 bases are TGTGCCAGCAGTTACTCCAGAGATTTGGGGGCGGATACGCAGTATTTT. This gives the protein CASSYSRDLGADTQYF.